This entry concerns a single T cell receptor (beta chain). Antigen unknown. This entry belongs to a study of somatic mutations in cytotoxic T cells in rheumatoid arthritis. The wider study: T-cell populations stained with V beta antibodies were in some cases flow-sorted at nearly 100% purity, including V beta1+ cells that were sequenced for TCRB.

General study findings and limits: Nobody had found out which antigens the expanded CD8+ clones targeted. Measured CD8+ T-cell clonality, a value compared between rheumatoid arthritis patients and age-matched healthy controls, did not differ significantly. Age was associated with higher CD8+ clonality in rheumatoid arthritis patients, not in healthy controls.

The assay was immunoSEQ multiplex PCR, and TCRdb's table has in-frame clones only and misses some. The sample lists 2,000 to 2,500 clones; approximately 86% were seen once. V lost 4 bases, J lost 0 bases, and 9 bases lay in between. The CDR3 contains 14 residues. CDR1 SEHNR and CDR2 FQNEAQ come from the germline V gene (reference sequence). The sample comprised CD8+ T cells sorted from blood. The gene calls are TRBV7-9 and TRBJ1-1; TRBD1 is a possible D gene (5 bases). The sequence came from a woman between 70 and 85 years old with rheumatoid arthritis. CDR3 bases: TGTGCCAGCAGCTACTCAGGGTTGAACACTGAAGCTTTCTTT. It is translated as CASSYSGLNTEAFF.